This T cell receptor beta chain comes out of a study of human T cells and chemical hapten exposure. Study-wide context: Slight volume differences across pooled libraries mainly accounted for varying per-sample TCR yields.

Time point reported: pre-sensitization, week 0. Stated treatment: therapeutic diphenylcyclopropenone sensitization with weekly scalp DPC. Every donor had alopecia and was 18 to 70 years old; all were suitable for DPC. Each CDR3 protein gets one entry after TCRdb re-called the RACE reads with MiXCR. Of 250,000 to 300,000 distinct CDR3 sequences listed, just under 8% were seen once; the top ten hold more than 1%. Unmatched junction bases numbered 6, after V lost 6 bases and J lost 7 bases. This CDR3 has 13 amino acids. Germline V gives CDR1 SQVTM, CDR2 ANQGSEA. The rearrangement joins TRBV29-1 to TRBJ2-2, with 9 positions matching TRBD1. The sequenced sample was whole blood, obtained in connection with sensitization to the hapten diphenylcyclopropenone (DPC). The TCR comes from a man younger than 30 with alopecia areata. Some clones in this sample may be carry-over from other donors' samples. CDR3 sequence: CSVHGQGRGELFF. In DNA form, the CDR3 reads TGCAGCGTCCACGGACAGGGGCGCGGGGAGCTGTTTTTT.